Below are 21 T cell receptor beta chains sequenced from a single sample in a study of T cells in Graves' hyperthyroidism and ophthalmopathy. RNA transcripts were the template for amplifying TCR beta CDR3 regions. A set of HTBI primers served as the primers for a first-round RT-PCR of the TCR CDR3. TCRdb independently ran MiXCR on the multiplex PCR reads; one entry per CDR3 protein. Here the sample spans 700,000 or so distinct CDR3 sequences, about 14% being singletons. What was sequenced was blood. These receptors were obtained from a woman aged 50 to 65 with Graves' ophthalmopathy.

This clonotype came up a few times. The rearrangement joins TRBV4-1 to TRBJ2-7; D might be TRBD1 or TRBD2, each matching 6 bases. Germline CDR1 is MGHRA and CDR2 is YSYEKL. The CDR3 length is 13 residues. V dropped 4 bases and J dropped 2 bases, with 9 bases sitting between them. Here the CDR3 reads CASSRGDTYEQYF. The CDR3 bases are TGCGCCAGCAGCCGGGGGGACACCTACGAGCAGTACTTC.

This clonotype was seen at least ten times. The chain combines TRBV10-3 with TRBJ2-7; D call uncertain. The CDR3 runs to 13 residues. From germline, CDR1 is ENHRY and CDR2 SYGVKD. V lost 2 bases, J lost 3 bases, and 8 bases lay in between. CDR3 nucleotides: TGTGCCATCAGTGAGCGGAAAGGCTACGAGCAGTACTTC. The encoded protein is CAISERKGYEQYF.

This clonotype was detected a few times. The chain combines TRBV29-1 with TRBJ1-1; the match to TRBD1 covers 7 bases. Germline V gives CDR1 SQVTM, CDR2 ANQGSEA. V gave up 5 bases and J gave up 3 bases; unmatched junction bases: 6. The CDR3 is 13 residues long. CDR3 protein: CSVRGLADTEAFF. The DNA for the CDR3 is TGCAGCGTTAGGGGGCTGGCGGACACTGAAGCTTTCTTT.

In this sample, this clonotype turned up many times. The V gene is TRBV2, the J gene TRBJ2-5, with D possibly TRBD1 on 5 matching bases. CDR1 and CDR2 (germline): SNHLY, FYNNEI. The CDR3 runs to 16 residues. The ends were cut back, 2 bases at V and 2 bases at J, with 15 bases in the middle. CDR3 protein: CASSEPPSAGQETQYF. CDR3 in DNA: TGTGCCAGCAGTGAACCCCCGTCGGCAGGGCAAGAGACCCAGTACTTC.

This clonotype appeared many times. The chain couples TRBV24-1 to TRBJ1-1; TRBD1 aligns across 7 bases. V gave up 0 bases and J gave up 3 bases; unmatched junction bases: 9. CDR1 KGHDR and CDR2 SFDVKD come from the germline V gene. CDR3 length equals 17 residues. This chain's CDR3 is CATSDLARDREDTEAFF. As DNA, the CDR3 is TGTGCCACCAGTGATTTGGCCCGAGACAGGGAGGACACTGAAGCTTTCTTT.

V gene TRBV20-1 combines with J gene TRBJ1-1; unclear D gene. The ends were cut back, 7 bases at V and 7 bases at J, with 19 bases in the middle. This CDR3 has 13 residues. Germline assignment: CDR1 DFQATT and CDR2 SNEGSKA (reference sequence). The CDR3 sequence is CSVSPGSPFEAFF. As DNA, the CDR3 is TGCAGTGTTAGCCCCGGGAGCCCCTTTGAAGCTTTCTTT.

This rearrangement joins TRBV9 to TRBJ2-7, with TRBD2 identical over 10 bases. CDR3 length: 18 amino acids. Germline trimming cut 4 bases from V and 3 bases from J; bases unmatched to any gene: 16. Germline assignment: CDR1 SGDLS and CDR2 YYNGEE. The DNA of the CDR3 is TGTGCCAGCAGCCGTGAACCCCATTCTAGCGGGAGATTCTACGAGCAGTACTTC. Translated, it gives CASSREPHSSGRFYEQYF. Full variable domain (missing parts from reference TRBV9 and TRBJ2-7): DSGVTQTPKHLITATGQRVTLRCSPRSGDLSVYWYQQSLDQGLQFLIQYYNGEERAKGNILERFSAQQFPDLHSELNLSSLELGDSALYFCASSREPHSSGRFYEQYFGPGTRLTVT.

This clonotype was recorded a few times. The chain has TRBV6-6 and TRBJ1-1, with a possible D match to TRBD1 (5 bases). The CDR3 is 17 residues long. In germline, CDR1 is MNHNY, CDR2 SVGAGI (reference sequence). V lost 1 base and J 1 base, leaving 16 bases between the germline ends. Here the CDR3 reads CASSYYSPGTGNTEAFF. In DNA form, the CDR3 reads TGTGCCAGCAGTTACTACAGTCCCGGGACGGGGAACACTGAAGCTTTCTTT.

This clonotype was seen repeatedly, ten times or more. The chain recombines TRBV7-2 with TRBJ2-3, with 11 bases identical to TRBD2. The CDR3 consists of 21 residues. The germline gives CDR1 SGHTA, CDR2 FQGNSA. V lost 5 bases to trimming and J lost 1 base; unmatched junction nucleotides: 20. CDR3 residues: CASSRLPPGLAGGNRTDTQYF. The CDR3 DNA reads as TGTGCCAGCAGCCGACTACCCCCCGGGCTAGCGGGAGGAAACCGCACAGATACGCAGTATTTT. The full variable domain, in which reference TRBV7-2 and TRBJ2-3 provide the parts outside the CDR3, is GAGVSQSPSNKVTEKGKDVELRCDPISGHTALYWYRQSLGQGLEFLIYFQGNSAPDKSGLPSDRFSAERTGGSVSTLTIQRTQQEDSAVYLCASSRLPPGLAGGNRTDTQYFGPGTRLTVL.

This clonotype was counted between two and nine times. The chain joins TRBV24-1 to TRBJ1-1, with TRBD1 matching 9 bases. Germline V gene sequence: CDR1 KGHDR, CDR2 SFDVKD. The CDR3 runs to 15 residues. Germline trimming cut 4 bases from V and 1 base from J; bases unmatched to any gene: 3. The CDR3 region is CATSDPGQGNTEAFF. DNA of the CDR3: TGTGCCACCAGTGACCCGGGACAGGGGAACACTGAAGCTTTCTTT.

The J gene is TRBJ2-1, the V gene TRBV28; 8 nucleotides agree with TRBD1. Losses at the gene ends were 2 bases for V and 5 bases for J; bases not matched to a gene: 8. The CDR3 extends over 16 amino acids. Germline CDR1 is MDHEN and CDR2 is SYDVKM. The CDR3 loop is CASSLVGRTGNNEQFF. The CDR3, as DNA: TGTGCCAGCAGTTTAGTCGGGCGGACAGGGAACAATGAGCAGTTCTTC.

V usage is TRBV25-1 and J usage is TRBJ2-1; 7 bases are a match to TRBD2. Germline values: CDR1 MGHDK, CDR2 SYGVNS. The CDR3 contains 15 residues. The trim removed 3 bases at V and 6 bases at J, leaving 8 bases unmatched. Here the CDR3 reads CASSEGGRLINEQFF. CDR3 bases: TGTGCCAGCAGTGAGGGGGGGAGGCTGATCAATGAGCAGTTCTTC.

This clonotype was observed at least ten times. The rearrangement joins TRBV13 to TRBJ2-5; D tentatively fits TRBD1 or TRBD2 (5 bases each). The CDR3 is 17 residues long. In germline, CDR1 is PRHDT, CDR2 FYEKMQ (reference sequence). Trimming took off 5 bases at V and 3 bases at J, with 22 bases between the two ends. The CDR3: CASSNMGTGRGEETQYF. CDR3 DNA: TGTGCCAGCAGCAACATGGGGACGGGAAGGGGAGAAGAGACCCAGTACTTC.

This sequence joins TRBV7-9 and TRBJ2-5; possibly TRBD1 for D (6 bases). The CDR3 is 14 amino acids. Germline V CDR1 and CDR2: SEHNR, FQNEAQ (reference sequence). V shed 1 base and J shed 5 bases, with 11 bases lying between them. The CDR3 protein is CASSLVQGLETQYF. Here the CDR3 DNA reads TGTGCCAGCAGCTTAGTCCAGGGGCTGGAGACCCAGTACTTC.

The rearrangement links TRBV20-1 to TRBJ1-2; D is uncertain. The CDR3 runs to 13 residues. Trimming removed 6 bases from V and 4 bases from J, with 15 bases in between. In germline, CDR1 is DFQATT, CDR2 SNEGSKA (reference sequence). The CDR3 sequence: CSAITGVSYGYTF. CDR3 nucleotide sequence: TGCAGTGCCATAACCGGGGTGTCCTATGGCTACACCTTC.

This clonotype has a handful of counts. The rearrangement links TRBV11-3 to TRBJ2-1; TRBD1 agrees at 7 bases. V shed 2 bases, J shed 9 bases, and the junction held 7 bases outside the gene matches. Germline CDR1 SGHNT, CDR2 YENEEA. The CDR3 is 14 amino acids. In nucleotides, the CDR3 is TGTGCCAGCAGCTTAAGGACAGGATGGAGTGAGCAGTTCTTC. Protein product: CASSLRTGWSEQFF.

This clonotype was detected many times. V gene TRBV20-1 combines with J gene TRBJ1-6; 7 bases agree with TRBD1. CDR3 length equals 16 residues. Germline-derived CDR1 and CDR2 are DFQATT and SNEGSKA (reference sequence). The V segment lost 0 bases and the J segment 5 bases; nucleotides outside the gene matches: 7. CDR3 region: CSARDSRTGHNSPLHF. DNA of the CDR3: TGCAGTGCTAGAGATAGTCGGACAGGACATAATTCACCCCTCCACTTT.

This clonotype was detected a few times. The gene calls are TRBV25-1 and TRBJ1-2; no clear D. Germline assignment: CDR1 MGHDK and CDR2 SYGVNS. The CDR3 totals 14 residues. Between the trimmed V and J ends, which lost 11 bases and 1 base, there was a span of 17 bases. In DNA form, the CDR3 reads TGTGCCTCAGGACGTGGCGGTCTTAACTATGGCTACACCTTC. It yields the protein CASGRGGLNYGYTF.

This clonotype has ten or more counts. This chain connects TRBV28 to TRBJ1-5; D might be TRBD1 (5 bases). Germline V gives CDR1 MDHEN, CDR2 SYDVKM. CDR3 length: 17 residues. V lost 2 bases and J 2 bases, leaving 16 bases between the germline ends. CDR3 in amino acids: CASSLRAGNYRNQPQHF. CDR3 in DNA: TGTGCCAGCAGTTTAAGGGCAGGGAACTATCGCAATCAGCCCCAGCATTTT.

This clonotype was seen ten or more times. The chain employs TRBV20-1 and TRBJ2-3; tentatively, D is TRBD1 or TRBD2 (5 bases each). Trimming stripped 6 bases from V and 0 bases from J, with 19 bases between. Germline CDR1 and CDR2: DFQATT and SNEGSKA (reference sequence). The CDR3 totals 16 residues. The CDR3 sequence is CSAPIPGRSSTDTQYF. In DNA form, the CDR3 reads TGCAGTGCACCTATTCCGGGGCGCTCTAGCACAGATACGCAGTATTTT.

This clonotype was counted at least ten times. This chain joins TRBV20-1 and TRBJ2-3; TRBD2 matches 8 bases. The CDR3 loop spans 14 amino acids. The germline V gene encodes CDR1 DFQATT and CDR2 SNEGSKA (reference sequence). V was clipped by 5 bases and J by 5 bases; unmatched bases: 9. The CDR3 here is CSAGSGGPVDTQYF. The CDR3 coding sequence is TGCAGTGCTGGGAGCGGGGGCCCTGTAGATACGCAGTATTTT.